A single sample is the source of the 6 T cell receptor beta chains below, sequenced in a study of human T cells and chemical hapten exposure. Unfractionated whole blood was the source of the extracted total RNA. TCRdb re-called the 5' RACE reads with MiXCR, one entry per CDR3 protein. This sample has over 95,000 distinct CDR3 sequences, with approximately 20% found just once. Receptors were obtained from a human donor in good health.

This chain joins TRBV4-1 and TRBJ2-1; 8 positions agree with TRBD2. This CDR3 spans 15 amino acids. The germline gives CDR1 MGHRA, CDR2 YSYEKL. V gave up 0 bases and J gave up 7 bases; unmatched junction bases: 5. CDR3 DNA: TGCGCCAGCAGCCAAGAGACGACGGGAGGGAATGAGCAGTTCTTC. Translation gives CASSQETTGGNEQFF.

This clonotype has a handful of counts. The genes are TRBV2 and TRBJ2-5, with TRBD2 matching over 14 bases. This CDR3 has 15 residues. Germline CDR1 reads SNHLY; CDR2 reads FYNNEI. V lost 6 bases, J lost 6 bases, and 6 bases stayed unmatched. This chain's CDR3 is CASRRLAGGEKTQYF. The DNA for the CDR3 is TGTGCCAGCAGGAGACTAGCGGGAGGGGAGAAGACCCAGTACTTC.

This chain links TRBV3-1 with TRBJ2-1; 13 nucleotides agree with TRBD2. CDR1 is LGHDT and CDR2 is YNNKEL in the germline V gene (reference sequence). CDR3 length equals 18 residues. After removal of 0 bases from V and 5 bases from J, the junction contained 7 bases not matched to a gene. CDR3 bases: TGTGCCAGCAGCCAAGATCCGCGTACTAGCGGGAGGGACAATGAGCAGTTCTTC. Residues: CASSQDPRTSGRDNEQFF.

This clonotype was seen more than once but under ten times. The rearrangement uses TRBV11-2 and TRBJ2-1; the D is unclear. The CDR3 consists of 14 residues. The germline CDR1 and CDR2 sequences are SGHAT and FQNNGV. V lost 5 bases and J lost 0, with 8 bases in between. In nucleotides, the CDR3 is TGTGCCAGCAGCCTTTACAGCTCCTACAATGAGCAGTTCTTC. It translates to CASSLYSSYNEQFF.

This clonotype has just a few counts. The chain uses TRBV5-1 and TRBJ2-3, with D perhaps TRBD2 (6 bases). V lost 0 bases and J lost 5, with 10 bases in between. Germline V CDR1 and CDR2: SGHRS, YFSETQ. This CDR3 spans 14 amino acids. CDR3 loop: CASSLASALDTQYF. CDR3 nucleotide sequence: TGCGCCAGCAGCTTGGCTAGCGCGTTAGATACGCAGTATTTT.

The chain links TRBV27 to TRBJ2-5; maybe TRBD1 (7 bases). The V end lost 6 bases, the J end lost 6 bases, and 14 bases lay between the germline ends. CDR3 length: 13 amino acids. Germline CDR1 MNHEY, CDR2 SMNVEV (reference sequence). The CDR3 reads CASRSQGGKTQYF. In DNA, the CDR3 is TGTGCCAGCAGATCGCAGGGGGGAAAGACCCAGTACTTC.